Shown below are 5 T cell receptor beta chains from a single sample sequenced in a study of early T cells in non-severe SARS-CoV-2 infection. TCRdb analysed the 5' RACE reads with MiXCR anew, one entry per CDR3 protein. This table has 30,000 to 45,000 distinct CDR3 sequences, roughly 4.5% appearing once. The sequenced sample was whole blood. The origin of the receptors is an adult who was a healthcare worker with PCR-confirmed SARS-CoV-2 infection or an uninfected control (not recorded which).

This clonotype has a count of ten or more. At one end, the junction sequence differs from germline, possibly due to a read error. The J gene is TRBJ2-7, the V gene TRBV5-1, with D possibly TRBD1 on 5 matching bases. Germline assignment: CDR1 SGHRS and CDR2 YFSETQ. CDR3 size: 12 residues. The CDR3 loop is CASSSQGYEQYF. The CDR3, as DNA: TGTGCCAGCAGTTCCCAGGGTTACGAGCAGTACTTC.

This clonotype was counted ten times or more. The chain uses TRBV12-3 or TRBV12-4 and TRBJ2-7; possible D gene TRBD2, 6 bases. The CDR3 loop spans 16 amino acids. Trimming removed 5 bases at V and 3 bases at J, with 20 bases between. The CDR3 region is CASSPSPGLASYEQYF. In nucleotides, the CDR3 is TGTGCCAGCAGTCCCTCCCCGGGACTCGCCAGCTACGAGCAGTACTTC.

This clonotype was detected many times. The chain has TRBV21-1 and TRBJ1-1. TRBV21-1 is reported as a pseudogene. The CDR3 spans 14 residues. The CDR3 loop reads CASSNRIGPDEAFF. In nucleotides, the CDR3 is TGTGCCAGCAGCAACAGAATTGGTCCAGATGAAGCTTTCTTT.

This clonotype has ten or more counts. This chain links TRBV28 with TRBJ2-1, with 10 bases aligning to TRBD2. The CDR3 sequence is 16 residues long. The J segment lost 0 bases and the V segment lost 5 bases, leaving 4 bases of the junction unmatched. From germline, CDR1 is MDHEN and CDR2 SYDVKM. CDR3 coding DNA: TGTGCCAGCAGTATAACTAGCGGGGCCTCCTACAATGAGCAGTTCTTC. This gives the protein CASSITSGASYNEQFF.

This clonotype came up many times. V gene TRBV10-3 combines with J gene TRBJ2-2; D remains ambiguous. V lost 6 bases, J lost 6 bases, and 8 bases lay in between. CDR1 is ENHRY and CDR2 is SYGVKD in the germline V gene. CDR3 length: 12 residues. The CDR3 nucleotides read TGTGCCATCAGAGACCTGGCCGGGGAGCTGTTTTTT. Encoded protein: CAIRDLAGELFF.